This TCR beta chain was recorded in a study of tumor and adjacent non-tumor tissue in lung cancer (dated by TCRdb to the late 2010s). Some background on the complete study: The cohort included around twelve adenocarcinoma, a couple of squamous cell carcinoma and 1 small cell lung cancer patients. Ages among the approximately 15 patients ranged from about 31 to 76 years, there were roughly 10 men and 5 women, and disease was at TNM stage I to III. A total of 95 million to 150 million productive TCRbeta reads were generated by sequencing, corresponding to an average of around 4 million reads per sample. The study compared bulk TCRbeta repertoires between lung tumor tissue and matched distant non-tumor lung tissue from fewer than 19 lung cancer patients. For each patient, one tumor sample and one normal lung sample were taken, giving thirty paired specimens that underwent TCRbeta CDR3 sequencing. The full study reports these points: Neither the sequencing platform nor unique molecular identifiers are mentioned in the methods. Because peripheral blood was not sequenced, blood TCRbeta repertoires in the lung cancer patients of the study were not examined. TCR diversity (inverse Simpson) was significantly higher in tumor than in normal lung tissue (about 400 vs 180, P = 0.0075, Mann-Whitney U test). The top 100 clones accounted for a significantly larger cumulative portion of the repertoire in normal lung than in tumor tissue. Significantly higher TCR diversity was found in younger patients, and higher tumor TCR diversity was associated with shorter overall and disease-free survival. With only around 15 patients in the cohort, the authors noted that larger samples and more detailed clinical data are needed.

Bulk unsorted tissue served as the source for RNA extraction, and RNA quality was assessed using a NanoDrop ND-1000 and an Agilent 2100. The donors were newly diagnosed lung cancer patients admitted for thoracic surgery in China from August to November 2014 who had not received prior chemotherapy. Patients who had received previous radiotherapy or chemotherapy, or who had another concurrent cancer, were excluded from the study. Surgical tissue pieces of about 1-2.2 cm3 were preserved in RNAlater solution and stored at -80 °C until use. On this clonotype itself: Its antigen is currently not known. The junction does not match germline at one end; this may be a read error.

Taken from the germline V gene (reference sequence), the CDR1 and CDR2 loops are SEHNR and FQNEAQ. From the cysteine up to the phenylalanine, the CDR3 has a length of 15 residues. The sequence is cut down to CDR3 DNA, 45 bases in frame from base 1. Receptors were amplified or captured by multiplex PCR. This sample was sequenced with an Illumina HiSeq 2500. Following protocols modified from ARM-PCR, the researchers constructed TCRbeta libraries through three rounds of nested PCR with primers (Table S4). Before sequencing, PCR products in the 200-500 bp range were cut out of the gel and cleaned up using the QIAquick gel extraction kit. In the paper's pipeline: Reads were cleaned using Trimmomatic, were merged into complete CDR3 sequences using FLASH, and were assigned to V(D)J germline segments using MiTCR. VDJtools was used to compute clonal diversity as the inverse Simpson's index. In-frame sequences without a premature stop codon were defined as productive reads. Using fastp trimming at Q25 and MiXCR clonotype assembly, TCRdb reanalyzed the public sequencing data and kept in-frame beta chains. Entries that share a CDR3 protein sequence are merged under the most common genes and DNA. The V and J calls follow TCRdb's processing rather than the paper's. In this sample the table shows under 140,000 distinct CDR3 sequences, 84% of which occur a single time. The biggest ten clones account for roughly 20% of the sample.

The rearranged chain carries TRBV7-9 and TRBJ2-1; possibly the D gene is TRBD1, per 6 matching bases. Sample: lung tumor tissue. This TCR was recovered from a man aged 70 or older with non-small cell lung cancer. The base sequence is TGTGCGAGCAGCCCCTCCAGGGGCGGAAACAATGGGCAGTTCTTC. It translates to CASSPSRGGNNGQFF.